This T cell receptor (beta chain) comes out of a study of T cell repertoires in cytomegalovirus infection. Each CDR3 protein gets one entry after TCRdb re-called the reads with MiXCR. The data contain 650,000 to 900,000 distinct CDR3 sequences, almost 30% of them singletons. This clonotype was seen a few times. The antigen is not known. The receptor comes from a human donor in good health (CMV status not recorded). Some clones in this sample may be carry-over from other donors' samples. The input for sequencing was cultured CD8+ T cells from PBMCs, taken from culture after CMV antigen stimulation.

The CDR3 DNA sequence: TGTGCCAGCACCTGGGTCGGGAACACTGAAGCTTTCTTT. The encoded protein is CASTWVGNTEAFF. The gene calls are TRBV12-3 or TRBV12-4 and TRBJ1-1; no reliable D call. Trimming cost V 7 bases and J 1 base, with 10 bases left between them. This CDR3 is 13 amino acids long.